Detailed here is one T cell receptor (beta chain). What it binds is not known. CDR3 length equals 14 residues. The germline V gene has CDR1 SGHRS and CDR2 YFSETQ. V gave up 0 bases and J gave up 5 bases, with 9 bases separating them. The record originates from a study of cytomegalovirus exposure and HLA in healthy donors. Study-wide results and caveats: In vitro checks showed that a few CMV-associated chains really do target CMV antigens. Cytomegalovirus-associated status was assigned to 164 TCR beta chains.

Using immunoSEQ multiplex PCR, the repertoire was profiled, and TCRdb retains in-frame clones only, with some absent. In the table there are a few hundred thousand clones, around four fifths of which are singletons. V and J are TRBV5-1 and TRBJ1-5; D ambiguous. The sequencing input was PBMCs. This clonotype was obtained from a woman between 25 and 40 years old in good health and CMV-seropositive. DNA of the CDR3: TGCGCCAGCAGCTTGGGCGGTATCTATCAGCCCCAGCATTTT. It yields the protein CASSLGGIYQPQHF. The full variable domain, completed using reference TRBV5-1 and TRBJ1-5, is KAGVTQTPRYLIKTRGQQVTLSCSPISGHRSVSWYQQTPGQGLQFLFEYFSETQRNKGNFPGRFSGRQFSNSRSEMNVSTLELGDSALYLCASSLGGIYQPQHFGDGTRLSIL.